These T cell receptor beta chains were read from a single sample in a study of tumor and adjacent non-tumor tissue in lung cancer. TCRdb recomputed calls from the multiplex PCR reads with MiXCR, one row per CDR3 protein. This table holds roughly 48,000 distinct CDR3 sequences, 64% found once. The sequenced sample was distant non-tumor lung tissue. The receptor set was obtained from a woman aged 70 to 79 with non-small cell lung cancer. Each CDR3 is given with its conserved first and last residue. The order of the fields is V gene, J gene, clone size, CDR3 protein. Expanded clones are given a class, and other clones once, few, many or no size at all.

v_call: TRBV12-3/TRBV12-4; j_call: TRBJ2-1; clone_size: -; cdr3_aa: CASTSRGDEQFF
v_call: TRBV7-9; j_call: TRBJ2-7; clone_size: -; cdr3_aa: CASSLAPDSEQYF
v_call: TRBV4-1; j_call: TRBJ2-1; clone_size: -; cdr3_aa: CTSSQEGLAGGYNEQFF
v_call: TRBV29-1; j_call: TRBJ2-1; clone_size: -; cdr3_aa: CSAQQGTRDNEQFF
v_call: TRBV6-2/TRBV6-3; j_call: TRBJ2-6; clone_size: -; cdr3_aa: CASSYSISGANVLTF
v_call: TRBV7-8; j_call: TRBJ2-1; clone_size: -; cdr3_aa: CTSRLASLAGNLYNDQFF
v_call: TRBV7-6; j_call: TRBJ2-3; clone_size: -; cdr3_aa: CASNPLAGGTDTQYF
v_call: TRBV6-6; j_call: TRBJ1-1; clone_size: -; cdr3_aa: CVSSYSDRNTEAFF
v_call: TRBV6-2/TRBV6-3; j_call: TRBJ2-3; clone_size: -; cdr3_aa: CATSFGQGGGADTQYF
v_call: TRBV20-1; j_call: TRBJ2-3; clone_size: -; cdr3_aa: CSVRDTGPDTQYF
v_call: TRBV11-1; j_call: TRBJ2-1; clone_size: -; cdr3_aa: CASSPGPVDEQFF
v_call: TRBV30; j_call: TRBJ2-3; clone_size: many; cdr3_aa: CAWKNTMGWGDTQYF
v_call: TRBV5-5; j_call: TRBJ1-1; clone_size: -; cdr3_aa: CASSRLLQGNGETFF
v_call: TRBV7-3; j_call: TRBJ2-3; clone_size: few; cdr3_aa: CASSPGSITDTQYF
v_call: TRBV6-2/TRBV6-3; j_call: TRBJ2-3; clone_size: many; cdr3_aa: CASSAIGLAGAPRSDTQYF
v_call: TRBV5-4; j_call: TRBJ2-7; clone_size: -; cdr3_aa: CASRIGLAFDEQYF
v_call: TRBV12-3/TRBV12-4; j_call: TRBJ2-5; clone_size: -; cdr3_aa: CVSSGGETQYF
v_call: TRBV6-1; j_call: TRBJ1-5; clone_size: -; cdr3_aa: CVSSNCLPKHF
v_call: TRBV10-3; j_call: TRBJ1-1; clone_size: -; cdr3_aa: CAISDRGGSEAFF
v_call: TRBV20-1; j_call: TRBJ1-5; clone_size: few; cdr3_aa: CSARGSGDSSQPQHF
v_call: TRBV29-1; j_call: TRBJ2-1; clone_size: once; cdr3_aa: CSVEYTYHNDQFF
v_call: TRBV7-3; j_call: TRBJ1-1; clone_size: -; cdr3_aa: CASSLTTGEETEAFF
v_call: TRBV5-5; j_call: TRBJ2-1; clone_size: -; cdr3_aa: CPSSVYNEQFF
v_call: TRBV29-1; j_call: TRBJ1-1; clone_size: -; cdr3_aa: CSVLRDTYTGAFF
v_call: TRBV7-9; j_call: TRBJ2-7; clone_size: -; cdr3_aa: CDSSSLVSPPHEQYF
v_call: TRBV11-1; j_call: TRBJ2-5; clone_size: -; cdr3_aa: CSSCLTLAEETQYF
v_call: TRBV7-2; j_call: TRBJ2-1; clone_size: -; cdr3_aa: CVSGDSGKGPYNNEQFF
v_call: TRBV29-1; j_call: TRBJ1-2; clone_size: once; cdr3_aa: CSVPRTGNCDYTF
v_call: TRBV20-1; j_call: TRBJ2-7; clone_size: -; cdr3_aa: CSASGWGYEQHF
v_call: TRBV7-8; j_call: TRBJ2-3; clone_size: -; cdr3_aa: CTSSSPDTQYF
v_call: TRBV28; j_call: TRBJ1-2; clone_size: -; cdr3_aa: CASNFATDNYGYTF
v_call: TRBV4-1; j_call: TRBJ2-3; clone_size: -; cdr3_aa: CASNQTRLTRPSDTQYF
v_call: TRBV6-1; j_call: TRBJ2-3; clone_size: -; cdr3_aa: CASSEPTMTDTQYF
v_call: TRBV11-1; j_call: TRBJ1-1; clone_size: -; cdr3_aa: CASSHMTAPNTGAFF
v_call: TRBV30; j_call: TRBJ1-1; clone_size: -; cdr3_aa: CAWTMLGSEAFF
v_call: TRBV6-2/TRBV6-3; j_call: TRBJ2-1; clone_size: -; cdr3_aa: CASSNSASGWEQFF
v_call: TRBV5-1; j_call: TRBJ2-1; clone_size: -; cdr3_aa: CASSSGLVGALNEQFF
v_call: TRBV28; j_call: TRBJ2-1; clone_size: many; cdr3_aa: CASSLSPLLAGHYRGNNEQFF
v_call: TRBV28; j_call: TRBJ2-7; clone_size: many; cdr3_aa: CASSNNYEQYF
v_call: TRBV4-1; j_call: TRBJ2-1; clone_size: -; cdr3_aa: CASSPRSSGSNNEQFF
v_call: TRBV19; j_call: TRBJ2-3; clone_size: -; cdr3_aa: CAGSIASGGLSFGLDTQYF
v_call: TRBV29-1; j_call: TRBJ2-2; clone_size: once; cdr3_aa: CSVEGRGNTRELFF
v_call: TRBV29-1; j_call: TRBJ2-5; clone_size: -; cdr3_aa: CSASPGLAGVDTEYF
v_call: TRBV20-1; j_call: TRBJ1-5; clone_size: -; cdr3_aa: CTATGTGPSQPQHF
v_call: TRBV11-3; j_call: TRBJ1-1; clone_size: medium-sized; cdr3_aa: CASSSGQGYTEAFF
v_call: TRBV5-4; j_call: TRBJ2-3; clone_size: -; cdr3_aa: CASSPRTVPDTQYF
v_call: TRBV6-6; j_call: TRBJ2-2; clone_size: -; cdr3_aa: CTSHDLVGGDTWELFF
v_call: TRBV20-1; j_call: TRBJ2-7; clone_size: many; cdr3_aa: CSARDPSGGIYEQYF
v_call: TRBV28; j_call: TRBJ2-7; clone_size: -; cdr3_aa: CASSTGRTWGHYEQYF